The 25 T cell receptor beta chains in this list originate from one sample, sequenced in a study of T cell repertoires in cytomegalovirus infection. Their recognized antigens are unknown. TCRdb independently ran MiXCR on the reads; one entry per CDR3 protein. The sample consists of about 500,000 distinct CDR3 sequences, 30% to 35% of them appearing once. The sample in question was cultured PBMCs, obtained from culture after CMV antigen stimulation. The source is a human donor in good health (CMV status not recorded). Some clones in this sample may be carry-over from other donors' samples.

This clonotype showed up just a few times. In DNA, the CDR3 is TGTGCCAGCAGGAGGCGGGAGGGCCGTAGCACAGATACGCAGTATTTT. It yields the protein CASRRREGRSTDTQYF. The rearrangement uses TRBV7-2 and TRBJ2-3; TRBD2 aligns across 9 bases. Trimming cost V 6 bases and J 0 bases; bases outside gene matches: 7. Germline lookup yields CDR1 SGHTA and CDR2 FQGNSA. The CDR3 has 16 amino acids.

This clonotype was recorded a few times. The chain combines TRBV12-3 or TRBV12-4 with TRBJ2-3, with no clear D. CDR3 length: 13 amino acids. Trimming stripped 10 bases from V and 2 bases from J, with 13 bases between. For the CDR3, the DNA is TGTGCCACCTGCCTCGGGCTCACAGATACGCAGTATTTT. It codes for CATCLGLTDTQYF.

CDR3 sequence (DNA): TGTGCCAGCAGCTTAGTAGTCTTTGGTGTCAAAAACATTCAGTACTTC. It translates to CASSLVVFGVKNIQYF. The genes are TRBV7-8 and TRBJ2-4; no clear D gene. With 1 base removed from V and 3 bases from J, the gap between germline ends came to 13 bases. Germline loops: CDR1 SGHVS, CDR2 FQNEAQ. The CDR3 extends over 16 amino acids.

J is TRBJ2-5 and V is TRBV12-3 or TRBV12-4, with D possibly matching TRBD1 (5 bases). Between the trimmed V and J ends, which lost 1 base and 5 bases, there was a span of 17 bases. The CDR3 has 16 residues. As DNA, the CDR3 is TGTGCCAGCAGTTTAGGGGGCAGGGTGGGTTCGGAGACCCAGTACTTC. It yields the protein CASSLGGRVGSETQYF.

The chain uses TRBV7-2 and TRBJ2-1; 11 bases agree with TRBD2. Trimming took 3 bases from V and 6 from J; bases not matched to a gene: 4. CDR1 and CDR2 from the germline V gene are SGHTA and FQGNSA. CDR3 size: 15 residues. This CDR3 is CASSFRLAGSNEQFF. CDR3 DNA: TGTGCCAGCAGCTTTAGACTAGCGGGATCCAATGAGCAGTTCTTC.

This clonotype came up a few times. The CDR3 nucleotides are TGTGCCAGCAGCTTATTACGGGCGGGGGGCTCAAATGAGCAGTTCTTC. Translated, it gives CASSLLRAGGSNEQFF. The genes are TRBV7-9 and TRBJ2-1; 8 positions agree with TRBD2. This CDR3 comprises 16 residues. The V segment lost 2 bases and the J segment 7 bases; nucleotides outside the gene matches: 10. Germline V gives CDR1 SEHNR, CDR2 FQNEAQ (reference sequence).

In its sample, this clonotype was seen a few times. This rearrangement joins TRBV7-9 to TRBJ2-3; 9 positions agree with TRBD1. Germline values: CDR1 SEHNR, CDR2 FQNEAQ (reference sequence). This CDR3 is 14 amino acids long. The V and J ends lost 4 bases and 4 bases, in that order; junction bases with no gene match: 3. The CDR3, as DNA: TGTGCCAGCAGCTGGGACAGGGAGTCAGATACGCAGTATTTT. It encodes CASSWDRESDTQYF.

This clonotype turned up a few times. CDR3 residues: CASSLGASGRPGELFF. DNA of the CDR3: TGTGCCAGCAGTTTAGGCGCTAGCGGGAGACCCGGGGAGCTGTTTTTT. The chain has TRBV28 and TRBJ2-2; 10 bases agree with TRBD2. Per germline, CDR1 MDHEN and CDR2 SYDVKM. The CDR3 length is 16 residues. V gave up 2 bases and J gave up 6 bases; unmatched junction bases: 6.

This clonotype was observed a handful of times. DNA of the CDR3: TGTGCCAGCAGTCGAGTTCGGACAGGGCTGGGTGAGCAGTTCTTC. Its protein product is CASSRVRTGLGEQFF. This chain uses TRBV6-2 or TRBV6-3 with TRBJ2-1, with 8 bases matching TRBD1. The CDR3 length is 15 residues. The V and J ends lost 5 bases and 9 bases, in that order; junction bases with no gene match: 12. Germline CDR1 is MNHEY and CDR2 is SVGEGT.

The chain joins TRBV27 to TRBJ2-7, with 7 bases that match TRBD1. CDR1 MNHEY and CDR2 SMNVEV come from the germline V gene (reference sequence). The ends lost 6 bases at V and 5 bases at J; junction bases unmatched: 10. CDR3 length: 14 residues. The CDR3 nucleotides are TGTGCCAGCAGGGAAACGACAGGGACCGACGAGCAGTACGTC. Translated, it gives CASRETTGTDEQYV.

There are a few counts of this clonotype. This chain joins TRBV4-2 and TRBJ2-1; 7 bases agree with TRBD1. V gave up 1 base and J gave up 4 bases; unmatched junction bases: 7. The CDR3 consists of 16 residues. Germline CDR1 LGHNA, CDR2 YNFKEQ. The CDR3 bases are TGTGCCAGCAGCCAAGTTTTGGGACAGAAATACAATGAGCAGTTCTTC. It encodes CASSQVLGQKYNEQFF.

The chain carries TRBV12-3 or TRBV12-4 and TRBJ1-2; 10 bases align to TRBD1. The CDR3 has 15 amino acids. V trimming: 6 bases; J trimming: 3 bases; junction bases outside the gene matches: 7. In DNA, the CDR3 is TGTGCCAGCAGGGGGGACAGGGGATGGTACTATGGCTACACCTTC. It yields the protein CASRGDRGWYYGYTF.

The chain carries TRBV19 and TRBJ1-5, with 7 bases identical to TRBD1. This CDR3 has 12 residues. V gave up 6 bases and J gave up 6 bases; unmatched junction bases: 2. Germline lookup yields CDR1 LNHDA and CDR2 SQIVND (reference sequence). CDR3 nucleotide sequence: TGTGCCAGTAGAACAGGGGTTCAGCCCCAGCATTTT. This sequence encodes CASRTGVQPQHF.

This clonotype has at least ten counts. The chain combines TRBV7-9 with TRBJ2-3, with D tentatively TRBD2 (5 bases). The germline gives CDR1 SEHNR, CDR2 FQNEAQ (reference sequence). Trimming removed 2 bases at V and 0 bases at J, with 9 bases between. The CDR3 length is 15 residues. The CDR3 protein is CASSLQASSTDTQYF. The CDR3 coding sequence is TGTGCCAGCAGCTTACAGGCTAGCAGCACAGATACGCAGTATTTT.

This clonotype was recorded a few times. The chain's CDR3 is CASSPPGTVSEKLFF. In DNA form, the CDR3 reads TGTGCCAGCAGCCCGCCCGGGACAGTGAGTGAAAAACTGTTTTTT. The gene calls are TRBV5-5 and TRBJ1-4; 7 nucleotides line up with TRBD1. The germline V gene encodes CDR1 SGHKS and CDR2 YYEKEE (reference sequence). V lost 4 bases and J lost 7; bases outside the gene matches: 10. The CDR3 sequence is 15 residues long.

The chain links TRBV27 to TRBJ2-7; 11 nucleotides agree with TRBD1. Germline V gene lookup returns CDR1 MNHEY and CDR2 SMNVEV (reference sequence). This CDR3 is 14 amino acids long. Trimming cost V 8 bases and J 6 bases; bases outside gene matches: 9. CDR3 loop: CASSLGTGGGEQYF. For the CDR3, the DNA is TGTGCCAGCTCCCTTGGGACAGGGGGAGGCGAGCAGTACTTC.

The genes are TRBV19 and TRBJ2-2, with TRBD2 matching over 10 bases. Germline trimming cut 10 bases from V and 2 bases from J; bases unmatched to any gene: 4. The CDR3 spans 14 residues. In germline, CDR1 is LNHDA, CDR2 SQIVND (reference sequence). This chain's CDR3 is CATRLAGNTGELFF. The CDR3 DNA reads as TGTGCCACGAGACTAGCGGGTAACACCGGGGAGCTGTTTTTT.

The chain uses TRBV7-6 and TRBJ2-1, with D possibly TRBD2 on 5 matching bases. Germline CDR1 SGHVS, CDR2 FNYEAQ. V lost 3 bases to trimming and J lost 2 bases, with 14 bases between them. This CDR3 is built from 16 residues. DNA of the CDR3: TGTGCCAGCAGCTTCCCTGGGGAGCTCACCTACAATGAGCAGTTCTTC. Its protein is CASSFPGELTYNEQFF.

V and J are TRBV6-6 and TRBJ1-1, with 7 positions matching TRBD1. Germline assignment: CDR1 MNHNY and CDR2 SVGAGI (reference sequence). The CDR3 is made up of 16 amino acids. With 7 bases clipped from V and 5 bases from J, the junction kept 16 bases outside the gene matches. CDR3 sequence: CASTPLAGTAGTEAFF. Here the CDR3 DNA reads TGTGCCAGCACTCCACTCGCCGGGACAGCCGGAACTGAAGCTTTCTTT.

This clonotype has just a few counts. The genes are TRBV28 and TRBJ2-3; D is unresolved. Germline V gives CDR1 MDHEN, CDR2 SYDVKM. Trimming removed 5 bases from V and 1 base from J, with 10 bases in between. This CDR3 is built from 14 residues. CDR3 in amino acids: CASSLDIGTDTQYF. DNA for the CDR3: TGTGCCAGCAGTCTAGATATTGGCACAGATACGCAGTATTTT.

This clonotype was counted ten times or more. V and J are TRBV7-3 and TRBJ2-5, with D possibly TRBD2 on 5 matching bases. The CDR3 consists of 15 residues. The V end lost 1 base, the J end lost 5 bases, and 14 bases lay between the germline ends. From germline, CDR1 is SGHTA and CDR2 FQGTGA. The DNA for the CDR3 is TGTGCCAGCAGCTTAAGAGGGCGTGACGGGGAGACCCAGTACTTC. Residues: CASSLRGRDGETQYF.

This sequence joins TRBV7-2 and TRBJ2-1; D ambiguous. Germline CDR1 and CDR2: SGHTA and FQGNSA. The CDR3 has 13 residues. Trimming removed 7 bases at V and 7 bases at J, with 14 bases between. CDR3 protein: CASTKRGVNEQFF. CDR3 coding DNA: TGTGCCAGCACCAAGAGAGGCGTAAATGAGCAGTTCTTC.

The V and J genes are TRBV6-5 and TRBJ1-3; D call uncertain. The CDR3 extends over 15 amino acids. Germline-derived CDR1 and CDR2 are MNHEY and SVGAGI. V was clipped by 0 bases and J by 0 bases, with 6 bases between them. This CDR3 reads CASSYSPGSGNTIYF. The CDR3 DNA follows: TGTGCCAGCAGTTACTCCCCCGGCTCTGGAAACACCATATATTTT.

The J gene is TRBJ2-3, the V gene TRBV11-3; the match to TRBD2 covers 7 bases. Germline V gene sequence: CDR1 SGHNT, CDR2 YENEEA. Trimming took 0 bases from V and 2 from J; bases not matched to a gene: 2. This CDR3 comprises 15 residues. The CDR3 region is CASSLEGLTTDTQYF. The CDR3 nucleotides read TGTGCCAGCAGCTTAGAGGGACTAACCACAGATACGCAGTATTTT.

The chain links TRBV4-3 to TRBJ2-3; 8 bases match TRBD1. CDR1 is LGHNA, CDR2 YSLEER, per germline. Unmatched junction bases numbered 13, after V lost 3 bases and J lost 11 bases. The CDR3 has 15 residues. This CDR3 reads CASSHSGTGMGEQYF. Written as DNA, the CDR3 is TGCGCCAGCAGCCATTCCGGGACAGGCATGGGGGAGCAGTATTTT.